This TCR beta chain was found in a study of control samples from healthy donors and cancer patients. Profiling relied on immunoSEQ multiplex PCR, and the TCRdb table lists in-frame clones only, not all of them. The sample includes approximately 100,000 clones, roughly 89% of them seen just once. As regards this clone: Other DNA sequences from this sample encode an identical CDR3 as well.

Sample: blood. The source of this sequence is a woman aged 45-59 years in good health.

CDR3 sequence: CASSMGGSGNTIYF. Written as DNA, the CDR3 is TGTGCCAGTAGTATGGGCGGATCTGGAAACACCATATATTTT. The chain carries TRBV19 and TRBJ1-3; D remains unclear. Germline CDR1 reads LNHDA; CDR2 reads SQIVND (reference sequence). The V gene lost 3 bases and the J gene lost 1 base, with 7 bases spanning the gap. CDR3 size: 14 residues.